This T cell receptor beta chain was sequenced during a study of T cell repertoires in ileal Crohn's disease. Study overall: All patients had surgery for stricturing (about 60%) or penetrating (39%) disease. Study results and caveats: Compared with non-smokers, active smokers at surgery showed more clonal expansions. All patients with clonality above 26.8% had endoscopic recurrence.

The germline gives CDR1 ENHRY, CDR2 SYGVKD. CDR3 length: 13 residues. TCRB immunosequencing input was five hundred nanograms of biopsy DNA per sample. Repertoires were generated with immunoSEQ multiplex PCR, while TCRdb's copy carries only in-frame clones and drops some. This repertoire shows 13,000 to 15,000 clones, 87% found once; its top ten account for about 4%. Notes on this clone: Its specificity is not known. Germline is not matched at one junction end, which may reflect a read error.

The chain uses TRBV10-3 and TRBJ1-1, with D maybe TRBD1 (5 bases). The receptor was derived from an adult with Crohn's disease. The sample was ileal tissue. The CDR3 loop is CAVSDEGRTEAFF. The CDR3 DNA sequence: TGTGCCGTCAGTGATGAGGGGAGGACTGAAGCTTTCTTT.